This T cell receptor (beta chain) was captured by sequencing in a study of T-cell memory formation after mild COVID-19. For the study at large: The two donors had largely donor-specific TCR clusters.

General study results and limits: Pre-infection memory harbored some responding clones, suggesting cross-reactive memory joined. Mainly in CM and EM were contracting CD4+ clones; CD8+ were in EMRA.

CDR3 length equals 17 residues. The junction had 21 bases not matched to a gene; V was cut back by 6 bases and J by 7 bases. The germline CDR1 and CDR2 sequences are DFQATT and SNEGSKA (reference sequence). This clonotype was picked up many times. Its specificity is unknown. TCRdb recomputed calls from the 5' RACE reads with MiXCR, one row per CDR3 protein. This table has about 410,000 distinct CDR3 sequences, less than 25% appearing once. The receptor's source is an adult woman who had mild COVID-19 (a few samples of this study predate the infection). Cell type and time point are not known. The specimen was PBMCs or a T cell subset sorted from them (not recorded which). The gene calls are TRBV20-1 and TRBJ2-1, with 7 bases fitting TRBD2. The CDR3 spells CSAPRGSGQLFGNEQFF. The CDR3 DNA reads TGCAGTGCCCCCCGGGGTAGCGGGCAACTCTTCGGGAATGAGCAGTTCTTC.